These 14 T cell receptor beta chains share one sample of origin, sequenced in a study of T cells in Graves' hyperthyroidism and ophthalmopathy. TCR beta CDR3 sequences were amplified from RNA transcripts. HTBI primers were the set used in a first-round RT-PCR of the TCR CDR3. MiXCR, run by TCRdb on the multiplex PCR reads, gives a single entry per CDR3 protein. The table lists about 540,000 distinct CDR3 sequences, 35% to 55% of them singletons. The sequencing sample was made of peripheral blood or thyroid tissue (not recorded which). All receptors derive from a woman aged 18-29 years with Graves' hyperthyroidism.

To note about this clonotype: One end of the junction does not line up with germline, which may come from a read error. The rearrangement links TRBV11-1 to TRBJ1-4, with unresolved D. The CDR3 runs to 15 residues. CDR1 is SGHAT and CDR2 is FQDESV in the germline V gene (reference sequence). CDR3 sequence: CASSYDGPRDEKLLF. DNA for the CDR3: TGTGCCAGCAGCTACGACGGCCCGAGGGATGAAAAACTGCTTTTT.

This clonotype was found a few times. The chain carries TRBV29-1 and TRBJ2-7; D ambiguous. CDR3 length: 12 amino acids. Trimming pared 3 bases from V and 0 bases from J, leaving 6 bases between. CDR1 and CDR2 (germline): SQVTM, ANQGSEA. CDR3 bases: TGCAGCGTTGATAGCAACTCCTACGAGCAGTACTTC. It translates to CSVDSNSYEQYF.

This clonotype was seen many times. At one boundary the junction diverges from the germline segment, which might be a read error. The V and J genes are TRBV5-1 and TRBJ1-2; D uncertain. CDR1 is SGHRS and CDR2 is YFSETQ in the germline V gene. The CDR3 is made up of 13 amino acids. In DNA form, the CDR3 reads TGTGCCAGCAGCTCCGGGAGGGACTATGGCTACACCTTC. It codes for CASSSGRDYGYTF. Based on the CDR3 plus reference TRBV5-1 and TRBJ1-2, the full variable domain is KAGVTQTPRYLIKTRGQQVTLSCSPISGHRSVSWYQQTPGQGLQFLFEYFSETQRNKGNFPGRFSGRQFSNSRSEMNVSTLELGDSALYLCASSSGRDYGYTFGSGTRLTVV.

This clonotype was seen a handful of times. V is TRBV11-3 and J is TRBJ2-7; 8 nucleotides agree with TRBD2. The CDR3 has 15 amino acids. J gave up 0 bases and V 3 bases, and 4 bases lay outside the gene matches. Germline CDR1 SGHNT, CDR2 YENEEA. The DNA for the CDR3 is TGTGCCAGCAGCTTCCTTAGCGGGACCTCCTACGAGCAGTACTTC. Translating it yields CASSFLSGTSYEQYF.

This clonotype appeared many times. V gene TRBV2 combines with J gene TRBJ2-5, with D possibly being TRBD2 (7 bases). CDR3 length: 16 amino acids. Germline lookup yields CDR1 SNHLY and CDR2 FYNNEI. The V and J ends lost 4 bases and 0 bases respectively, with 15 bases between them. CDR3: CASSGGGTAYQETQYF. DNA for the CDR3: TGTGCCAGCAGTGGCGGGGGCACAGCCTACCAAGAGACCCAGTACTTC.

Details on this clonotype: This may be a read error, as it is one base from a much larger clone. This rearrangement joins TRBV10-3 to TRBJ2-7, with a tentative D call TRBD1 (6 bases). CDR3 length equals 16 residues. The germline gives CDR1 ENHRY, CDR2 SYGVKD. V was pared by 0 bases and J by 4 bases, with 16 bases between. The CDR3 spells CAISESGAGRGYEQYF. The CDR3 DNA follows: TGTGCCATCAGTGAGTCGGGTGCTGGCAGGGGTTACGAGCAGTACTTC.

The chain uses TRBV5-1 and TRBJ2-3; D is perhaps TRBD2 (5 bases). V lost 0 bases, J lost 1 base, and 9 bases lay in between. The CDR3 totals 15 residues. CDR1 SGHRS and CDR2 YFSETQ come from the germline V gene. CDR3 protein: CASSLERSRTDTQYF. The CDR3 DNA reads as TGCGCCAGCAGCTTGGAGCGGTCTCGCACAGATACGCAGTATTTT.

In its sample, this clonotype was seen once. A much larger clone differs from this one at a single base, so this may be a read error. CDR3 amino acids: CASRARGHGYTF. The DNA for the CDR3 is TGTGCCAGTAGGGCCCGGGGGCACGGCTACACCTTC. J is TRBJ1-2 and V is TRBV19; TRBD1 is a possible D gene (6 bases). CDR1 LNHDA and CDR2 SQIVND come from the germline V gene (reference sequence). This CDR3 comprises 12 residues. Trimming cost V 6 bases and J 8 bases, with 13 bases left between them.

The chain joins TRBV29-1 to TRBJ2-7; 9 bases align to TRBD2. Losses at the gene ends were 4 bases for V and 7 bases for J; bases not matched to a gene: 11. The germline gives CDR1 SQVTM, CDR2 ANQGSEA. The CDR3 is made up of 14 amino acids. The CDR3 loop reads CSVVGGRVRGEQYF. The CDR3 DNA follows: TGCAGCGTTGTTGGCGGGAGGGTCCGAGGGGAGCAGTACTTC.

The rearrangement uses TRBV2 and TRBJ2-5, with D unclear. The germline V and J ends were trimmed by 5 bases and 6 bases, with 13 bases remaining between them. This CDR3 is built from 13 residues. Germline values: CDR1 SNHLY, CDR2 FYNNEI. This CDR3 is CASSLAPGQTQYF. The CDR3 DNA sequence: TGTGCCAGCAGTCTTGCACCCGGGCAGACCCAGTACTTC. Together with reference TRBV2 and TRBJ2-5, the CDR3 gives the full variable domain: EPEVTQTPSHQVTQMGQEVILRCVPISNHLYFYWYRQILGQKVEFLVSFYNNEISEKSEIFDDQFSVERPDGSNFTLKIRSTKLEDSAMYFCASSLAPGQTQYFGPGTRLLVL.

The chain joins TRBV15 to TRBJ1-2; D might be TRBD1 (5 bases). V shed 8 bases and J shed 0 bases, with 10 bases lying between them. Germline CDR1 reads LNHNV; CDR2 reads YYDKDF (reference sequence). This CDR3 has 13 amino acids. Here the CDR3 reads CATGTPTNYGYTF. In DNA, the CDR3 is TGTGCCACCGGGACCCCAACTAACTATGGCTACACCTTC.

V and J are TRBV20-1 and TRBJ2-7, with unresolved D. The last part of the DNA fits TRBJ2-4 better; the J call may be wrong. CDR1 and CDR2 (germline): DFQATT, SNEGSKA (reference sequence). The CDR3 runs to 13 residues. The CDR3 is CSASRLAKNIQYF. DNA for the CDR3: TGCAGTGCTAGCCGGCTAGCCAAAAACATTCAGTACTTC.

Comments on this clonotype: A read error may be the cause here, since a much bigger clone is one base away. The CDR3 protein is CSSSSPSKLRAEAFF. The DNA for the CDR3 is TGTTCCAGCAGCTCTCCAAGCAAGCTGAGGGCTGAAGCTTTCTTT. This chain connects TRBV7-9 to TRBJ1-1; D remains unclear. The CDR3 runs to 15 residues. CDR1 and CDR2 (germline): SEHNR, FQNEAQ (reference sequence).

The CDR3: CASSSGTTNSPLHF. CDR3 in DNA: TGTGCCAGCAGCTCTGGGACGACCAATTCACCCCTCCACTTT. This rearrangement joins TRBV7-3 to TRBJ1-6; D might be TRBD1 (5 bases). The CDR3 covers 14 residues. Per the germline V gene, CDR1 is SGHTA and CDR2 is FQGTGA. Trimming cost V 4 bases and J 7 bases, with 11 bases left between them.